The 2 T cell receptor beta chains below come from one sample, sequenced in a study of cytomegalovirus exposure and HLA in healthy donors. Primers included in the PCR were 60 Vbeta and 13 Jbeta primers. Generated by immunoSEQ multiplex PCR, the TCRdb table keeps only in-frame clones and is missing some. The table records about 150,000 clones, approximately 74% of them present only once. The sequencing input was PBMCs. These receptors came from a man aged 25-40 years in good health and CMV-seronegative.

This sequence joins TRBV5-4 and TRBJ2-2, with 9 bases aligning to TRBD1. With V trimmed by 4 bases and J by 4 bases, 8 bases remained unmatched. Germline values: CDR1 SGHNT, CDR2 YYREEE (reference sequence). The CDR3 runs 16 residues. The CDR3: CASSTPGQGFTGELFF. The CDR3, as DNA: TGTGCCAGCAGCACTCCGGGACAGGGTTTCACCGGGGAGCTGTTTTTT.

This clone was observed a few times. The J gene is TRBJ1-5, the V gene TRBV7-6; D gene unclear. The V gene lost 2 bases and the J gene lost 4 bases, with 24 bases spanning the gap. This CDR3 has 19 amino acids. Germline CDR1 reads SGHVS; CDR2 reads FNYEAQ. The CDR3 DNA reads as TGTGCCAGCAGCTTAACTAGTGTCCCCCCTCAAGGTGGGAATCAGCCCCAGCATTTT. Amino acids: CASSLTSVPPQGGNQPQHF.